This T cell receptor beta chain is drawn from a study of shared clonotypes between healthy human individuals. Sorted-subset replicate PCRs used 200 ng of genomic DNA. This amount corresponded to approximately 30,000 T cell genomes. Libraries were prepared by immunoSEQ multiplex PCR; TCRdb keeps only in-frame clonotypes and omits some of them. The sample lists about 2.1 million clones, roughly 91% seen once, with roughly 1.8% in the top ten. The naive CD8 population came from CD45RO-negative cells selected for CCR7, without terminally differentiated effector memory CD45RA+ cells. Donors, healthy HIV-negative adults, lacked recent acute infections or vaccinations. The material sequenced was naive CD8+ T cells from PBMCs. The origin of this receptor is a man aged 18 to 29 in good health. Some clones in this sample may be carry-over from other donors' samples.

For the CDR3, the DNA is TGTGCCAGCAGCACTCGGGACAGCCCAACCTACGAGCAGTACTTC. Translated, it gives CASSTRDSPTYEQYF. The chain links TRBV7-9 to TRBJ2-7; 7 bases fit TRBD1. The germline V gene encodes CDR1 SEHNR and CDR2 FQNEAQ (reference sequence). The CDR3 has 15 amino acids. V lost 5 bases, J lost 2 bases, and 9 bases stayed unmatched.